This T cell receptor beta chain was found in a study of glioma-infiltrating T cells. As for the study in general: Sequencing aimed for about 4- to 10-fold coverage of about a million peripheral T cells.

General study results and limits: Patients with low tissue-blood divergence carried a signature set of shared blood CDR3 motifs. Tissue-blood divergence was below expectation in non-neoplastic patients, above in gliomas.

In the case of this clonotype: Its target is not known. One base away lies a much larger clone, so this may be a sequencing read error.

The CDR3 loop spans 12 amino acids. CDR1 is SGHVS, CDR2 FNYEAQ, per germline. The V end lost 5 bases, the J end lost 3 bases, and 8 bases lay between the germline ends. The iRepertoire nested amplicon-rescue multiplex PCR amplified TCR alpha and beta CDR3s from RNA. Input was roughly 100-450 ng of tissue mRNA or PBMC total RNA. TCRdb reanalysed the multiplex PCR reads using MiXCR and keeps one entry per CDR3 protein. Of more than 300,000 distinct CDR3 sequences listed, more than 35% are singletons. The rearrangement joins TRBV7-6 to TRBJ2-7, with D possibly being TRBD2 (6 bases). Sequencing was carried out using glioma tissue, nonneoplastic brain tissue, or PBMCs (not recorded which). The sequence derives from a human donor with low-grade glioma or glioblastoma, undergoing nonglioma brain surgery, or in good health (not recorded which). This CDR3 is CASSKGLYEQYF. The CDR3 region has the DNA TGTGCCAGCAGCAAGGGACTCTACGAGCAGTACTTC.